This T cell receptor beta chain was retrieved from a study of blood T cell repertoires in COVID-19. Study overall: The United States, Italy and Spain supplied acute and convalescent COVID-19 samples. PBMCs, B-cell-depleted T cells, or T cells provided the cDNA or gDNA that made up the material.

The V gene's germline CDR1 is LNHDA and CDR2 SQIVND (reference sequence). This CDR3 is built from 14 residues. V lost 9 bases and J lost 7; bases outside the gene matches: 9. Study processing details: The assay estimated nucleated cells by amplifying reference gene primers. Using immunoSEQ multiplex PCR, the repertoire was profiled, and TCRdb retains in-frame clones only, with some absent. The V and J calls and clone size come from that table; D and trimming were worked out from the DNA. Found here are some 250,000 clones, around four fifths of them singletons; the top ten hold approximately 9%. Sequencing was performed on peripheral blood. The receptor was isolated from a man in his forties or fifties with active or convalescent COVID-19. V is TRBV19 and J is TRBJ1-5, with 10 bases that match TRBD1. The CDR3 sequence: CASTGDRGMQPQHF. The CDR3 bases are TGTGCCAGCACAGGGGACAGGGGCATGCAGCCCCAGCATTTT.